The TCR beta chain described here comes from a study of control samples from healthy donors and cancer patients. TCRdb's table, derived via immunoSEQ multiplex PCR, lists solely in-frame clones and lacks some. The table shows under 150,000 clones, with around nine tenths occurring only once. From germline, CDR1 is MNHEY and CDR2 SMNVEV (reference sequence). Trimming took off 6 bases at V and 0 bases at J, with 9 bases between the two ends. The CDR3 extends over 14 amino acids. V is TRBV27 and J is TRBJ2-1; D is undetermined. Sample: blood. The TCR originated in a woman in her 70s in good health. The CDR3 DNA follows: TGTGCCAGCAGCCTTACCGCCTCCTACAATGAGCAGTTCTTC. It is translated as CASSLTASYNEQFF.